This T cell receptor (beta chain) was recorded in a study of cytomegalovirus exposure and HLA in healthy donors. Study at large: HLA-typed donors contributed about 85 million unique TCRs, which were held in an early data release. Genotyping of about 400 donors showed that approximately 83% belonged to the Caucasian-associated ancestry cluster. General study findings and limits: Later findings reportedly placed an Asian-associated ancestry cluster below the approximately 670-donor mean for N-insertions.

PCR was performed using 60 Vbeta and 13 Jbeta primers. The assay was immunoSEQ multiplex PCR, and TCRdb's table has in-frame clones only and misses some. The sample contains over 150,000 clones, around 70% of which appear only once. Remarks on this clone: Its cognate antigen is unknown.

This CDR3 is 13 amino acids long. Germline V gene sequence: CDR1 MNHEY, CDR2 SVGAGI. V was clipped by 11 bases and J by 1 base, with 12 bases between them. Specimen: PBMCs. The sequence came from a male donor in good health and CMV-seronegative. The chain employs TRBV6-5 and TRBJ1-5; D is ambiguous. The CDR3 loop is CAGRRVSNQPQHF. The CDR3 nucleotides read TGTGCCGGCCGTCGGGTCAGCAATCAGCCCCAGCATTTT.